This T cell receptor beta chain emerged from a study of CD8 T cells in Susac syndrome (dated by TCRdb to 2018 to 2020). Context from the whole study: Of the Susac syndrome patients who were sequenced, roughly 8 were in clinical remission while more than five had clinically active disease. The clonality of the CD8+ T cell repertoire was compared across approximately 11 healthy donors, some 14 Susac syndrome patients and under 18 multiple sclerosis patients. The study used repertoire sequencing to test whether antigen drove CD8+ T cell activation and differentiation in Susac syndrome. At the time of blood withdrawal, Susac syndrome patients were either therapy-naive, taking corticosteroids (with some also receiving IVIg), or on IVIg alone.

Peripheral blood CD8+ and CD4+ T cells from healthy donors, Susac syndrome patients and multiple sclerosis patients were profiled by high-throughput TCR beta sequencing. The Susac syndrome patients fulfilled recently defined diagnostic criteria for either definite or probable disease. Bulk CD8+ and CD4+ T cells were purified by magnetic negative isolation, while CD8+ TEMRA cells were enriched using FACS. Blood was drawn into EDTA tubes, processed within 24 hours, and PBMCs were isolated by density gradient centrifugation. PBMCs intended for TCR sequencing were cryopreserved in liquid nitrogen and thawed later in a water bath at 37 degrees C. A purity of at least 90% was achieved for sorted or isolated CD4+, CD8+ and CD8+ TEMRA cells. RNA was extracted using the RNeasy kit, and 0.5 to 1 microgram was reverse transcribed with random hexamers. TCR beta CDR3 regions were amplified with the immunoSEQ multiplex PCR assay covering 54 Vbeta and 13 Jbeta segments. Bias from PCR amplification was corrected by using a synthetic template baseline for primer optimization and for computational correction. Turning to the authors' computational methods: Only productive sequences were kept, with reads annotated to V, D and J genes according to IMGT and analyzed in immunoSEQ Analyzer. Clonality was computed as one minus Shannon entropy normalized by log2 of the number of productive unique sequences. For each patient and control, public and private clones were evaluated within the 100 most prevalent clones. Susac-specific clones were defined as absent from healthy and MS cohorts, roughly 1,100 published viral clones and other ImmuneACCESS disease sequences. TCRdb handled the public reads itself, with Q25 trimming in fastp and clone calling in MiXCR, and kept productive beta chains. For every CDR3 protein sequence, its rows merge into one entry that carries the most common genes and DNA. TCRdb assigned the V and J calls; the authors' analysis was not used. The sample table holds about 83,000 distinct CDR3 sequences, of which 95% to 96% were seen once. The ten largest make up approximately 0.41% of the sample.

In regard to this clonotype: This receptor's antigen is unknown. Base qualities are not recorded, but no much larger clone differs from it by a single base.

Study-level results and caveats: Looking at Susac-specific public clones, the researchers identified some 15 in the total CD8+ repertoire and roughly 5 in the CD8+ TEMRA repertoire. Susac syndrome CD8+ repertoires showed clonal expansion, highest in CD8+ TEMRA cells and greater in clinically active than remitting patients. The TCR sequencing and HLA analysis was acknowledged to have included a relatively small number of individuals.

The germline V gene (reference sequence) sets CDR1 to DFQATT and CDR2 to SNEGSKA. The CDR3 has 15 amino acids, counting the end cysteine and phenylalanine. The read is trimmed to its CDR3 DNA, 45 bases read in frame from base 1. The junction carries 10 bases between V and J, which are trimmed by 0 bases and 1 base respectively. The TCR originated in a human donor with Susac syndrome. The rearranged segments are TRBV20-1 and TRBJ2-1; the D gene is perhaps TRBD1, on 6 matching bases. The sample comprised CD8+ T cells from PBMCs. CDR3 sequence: CSARDRDTSYNEQFF. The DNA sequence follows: TGCAGTGCTAGAGATCGGGACACATCCTACAATGAGCAGTTCTTC.